This T cell receptor (beta chain) was retrieved from a study of siplizumab effects on memory and regulatory T cells. Produced via immunoSEQ multiplex PCR; TCRdb's table is partial and in-frame only. This table has approximately 94,000 clones, 93% appearing once. Study observations and caveats: An assignable naive or memory phenotype was lacking in roughly 75-96% of proliferating CD4+ or CD8+ clones. Proliferating siplizumab-cultured Tregs lacked confirmed suppressive function.

Regarding this clone: Antigen specificity is unknown.

V shed 7 bases and J shed 7 bases, with 14 bases lying between them. The germline V gene has CDR1 LNHDA and CDR2 SQIVND (reference sequence). This CDR3 has 13 residues. Source material: CD8+ T cells sorted from blood. The chain joins TRBV19 to TRBJ2-1; D remains ambiguous. The receptor's source is a human donor in good health. CDR3 coding DNA: TGTGCCAGTACTTCGATGTCACCGAATGAGCAGTTCTTC. Its translation: CASTSMSPNEQFF.